These T cell receptor beta chains were read from a single sample in a study of shared clonotypes between healthy human individuals. This table comes from immunoSEQ multiplex PCR, and its TCRdb copy is limited to in-frame clones, with some not included. In the table there are approximately 2,200,000 clones, approximately 94% of which are singletons. Sequencing input: naive CD8+ T cells from PBMCs. All receptors derive from a man between 18 and 29 years old in good health. Some clones in this sample may be carry-over from other donors' samples. Each CDR3 is given with its conserved first and last residue. A D gene is named only where the DNA matches it firmly. Clone size is not always given. Where it is, it says once, few, many or a class for expanded clones.

j_call v_call d_call clone_size cdr3_aa cdr3_nt
TRBJ2-7 TRBV7-9 TRBD2 once CASSDPSSGIIHEQYF TGTGCCAGCAGCGACCCTTCTAGCGGGATCATCCACGAGCAGTACTTC
TRBJ2-2 TRBV27 . . CASSLFTGELFF TGTGCCAGCAGTTTGTTCACCGGGGAGCTGTTTTTT
TRBJ1-1 TRBV19 . . CASSDPGTEAFF TGTGCCAGTAGTGATCCGGGCACTGAAGCTTTCTTT
TRBJ2-7 TRBV2 TRBD1 . CASLGQGEEDYEQYF TGTGCCAGCCTCGGACAGGGGGAAGAAGACTACGAGCAGTACTTC
TRBJ1-3 TRBV4-1 . . CASSQVAGALNTIYF TGCGCCAGCAGCCAAGTAGCAGGGGCATTAAACACCATATATTTT
TRBJ2-1 TRBV27 TRBD2 . CASSLIGTSGIDNEQFF TGTGCCAGCAGTTTAATTGGGACTAGCGGGATCGACAATGAGCAGTTCTTC
TRBJ2-7 TRBV7-9 . once CASSSPESAYEQYF TGTGCCAGCAGCTCCCCCGAGTCGGCCTACGAGCAGTACTTC
TRBJ2-7 TRBV10-2 . once CASSEGRGSEQYF TGCGCCAGCAGTGAAGGGAGAGGGAGCGAGCAGTACTTC
TRBJ2-7 TRBV5-1 . . CASSLAVSPEQYF TGCGCCAGCAGCTTGGCGGTTAGCCCCGAGCAGTACTTC
TRBJ1-4 TRBV6-1 . . CASSGSVRSEKLFF TGTGCCAGCAGTGGTTCTGTTCGTAGTGAAAAACTGTTTTTT
TRBJ1-2 TRBV15 . once CATSRARGGHYGYTF TGTGCCACCAGCAGGGCTCGGGGGGGCCACTATGGCTACACCTTC
TRBJ2-7 TRBV11-1 TRBD2 . CASSETSGKFGSYEQYF TGTGCCAGCAGCGAGACTAGCGGGAAATTCGGCTCCTACGAGCAGTACTTC
TRBJ1-1 TRBV7-9 . . CASSPPHGNTEAFF TGTGCCAGCAGCCCCCCTCACGGGAACACTGAAGCTTTCTTT
TRBJ2-1 TRBV10-1 . . CASSAGSGEQFF TGCGCCAGCAGCGCCGGATCTGGCGAGCAGTTCTTC
TRBJ2-5 TRBV4-1 . . CASSPGRAQETQYF TGCGCCAGCAGCCCTGGGCGGGCTCAAGAGACCCAGTACTTC
TRBJ2-7 TRBV6-5 . . CASSFAPRREQYF TGTGCCAGCAGTTTCGCCCCCCGACGGGAGCAGTACTTC
TRBJ2-7 TRBV7-6 TRBD2 . CASSLAPRWGEGLAYEQYF TGTGCCAGCAGCTTAGCCCCCCGGTGGGGGGAGGGCCTCGCCTACGAGCAGTACTTC
TRBJ1-3 TRBV5-1 . . CASSLEGYAAGNTIYF TGCGCCAGCAGCTTGGAGGGGTACGCCGCTGGAAACACCATATATTTT
TRBJ1-1 TRBV6-1 . few CASSGWEPNTEAFF TGTGCCAGCAGTGGGTGGGAACCTAACACTGAAGCTTTCTTT
TRBJ2-1 TRBV30 . . CAWSHGTSYNEQFF TGTGCCTGGAGCCACGGGACCTCCTACAATGAGCAGTTCTTC
TRBJ2-1 TRBV7-9 . . CASSLSGRGEQFF TGTGCCAGCAGCTTATCCGGTAGGGGTGAGCAGTTCTTC
TRBJ2-3 TRBV7-9 . . CASSLVVATDTQYF TGTGCCAGCAGCTTAGTTGTTGCCACAGATACGCAGTATTTT
TRBJ2-7 TRBV19 . . CASSIGGTDYEQYF TGTGCCAGTAGTATAGGGGGGACTGACTACGAGCAGTACTTC
TRBJ2-7 TRBV7-9 . . CASTSGLPWEQYF TGTGCCAGCACCTCCGGACTTCCTTGGGAGCAGTACTTC
TRBJ1-4 TRBV7-3 TRBD1 . CASSFRTGIPRIFNEKLFF TGTGCCAGCAGCTTCCGGACAGGCATACCCCGTATCTTCAATGAAAAACTGTTTTTT
TRBJ1-1 TRBV11-2 . . CASKISLGQNTEAFF TGTGCCAGCAAAATATCACTAGGACAGAACACTGAAGCTTTCTTT
TRBJ2-3 TRBV19 TRBD1 . CASSVGTGGLTDTQYF TGTGCCAGTAGTGTCGGGACAGGGGGACTCACAGATACGCAGTATTTT
TRBJ2-7 TRBV27 . . CASSSVISYEQYF TGTGCCAGCAGTTCGGTTATATCCTACGAGCAGTACTTC
TRBJ2-1 TRBV28 . . CASSPTPNEQFF TGTGCCAGCAGTCCTACCCCAAATGAGCAGTTCTTC
TRBJ2-5 TRBV27 . once CASSPWERRTGETQYF TGTGCCAGCAGTCCCTGGGAGAGGAGGACTGGAGAGACCCAGTACTTC
TRBJ2-5 TRBV19 . . CASSPRHFQETQYF TGTGCCAGTAGCCCGAGACATTTCCAAGAGACCCAGTACTTC
TRBJ1-2 TRBV29-1 . few CSVVQNYGYTF TGCAGCGTTGTACAGAACTATGGCTACACCTTC
TRBJ1-4 TRBV9 . . CASSPPTNEKLFF TGTGCCAGCAGCCCCCCAACTAATGAAAAACTGTTTTTT
TRBJ2-7 TRBV10-3 . . CAITPGQSYEQYF TGTGCCATCACCCCGGGTCAATCCTACGAGCAGTACTTC
TRBJ1-5 TRBV2 TRBD1 . CASSEGTGGFSNQPQHF TGTGCCAGCAGTGAAGGGACAGGGGGTTTTAGCAATCAGCCCCAGCATTTT
TRBJ2-7 TRBV5-1 . . CASSPEAGTYEQYF TGCGCCAGCAGCCCGGAGGCAGGAACCTACGAGCAGTACTTC
TRBJ1-1 TRBV19 TRBD1 . CASGRDRAKTEAFF TGTGCCAGTGGCCGGGACAGGGCTAAGACTGAAGCTTTCTTT
TRBJ2-7 TRBV6-6 TRBD2 once CASSYGLAPYEQYF TGTGCCAGCAGTTATGGACTAGCCCCCTACGAGCAGTACTTC
TRBJ1-3 TRBV14 . . CASSPPGDSSGNTIYF TGTGCCAGCAGCCCCCCAGGGGACTCCTCTGGAAACACCATATATTTT